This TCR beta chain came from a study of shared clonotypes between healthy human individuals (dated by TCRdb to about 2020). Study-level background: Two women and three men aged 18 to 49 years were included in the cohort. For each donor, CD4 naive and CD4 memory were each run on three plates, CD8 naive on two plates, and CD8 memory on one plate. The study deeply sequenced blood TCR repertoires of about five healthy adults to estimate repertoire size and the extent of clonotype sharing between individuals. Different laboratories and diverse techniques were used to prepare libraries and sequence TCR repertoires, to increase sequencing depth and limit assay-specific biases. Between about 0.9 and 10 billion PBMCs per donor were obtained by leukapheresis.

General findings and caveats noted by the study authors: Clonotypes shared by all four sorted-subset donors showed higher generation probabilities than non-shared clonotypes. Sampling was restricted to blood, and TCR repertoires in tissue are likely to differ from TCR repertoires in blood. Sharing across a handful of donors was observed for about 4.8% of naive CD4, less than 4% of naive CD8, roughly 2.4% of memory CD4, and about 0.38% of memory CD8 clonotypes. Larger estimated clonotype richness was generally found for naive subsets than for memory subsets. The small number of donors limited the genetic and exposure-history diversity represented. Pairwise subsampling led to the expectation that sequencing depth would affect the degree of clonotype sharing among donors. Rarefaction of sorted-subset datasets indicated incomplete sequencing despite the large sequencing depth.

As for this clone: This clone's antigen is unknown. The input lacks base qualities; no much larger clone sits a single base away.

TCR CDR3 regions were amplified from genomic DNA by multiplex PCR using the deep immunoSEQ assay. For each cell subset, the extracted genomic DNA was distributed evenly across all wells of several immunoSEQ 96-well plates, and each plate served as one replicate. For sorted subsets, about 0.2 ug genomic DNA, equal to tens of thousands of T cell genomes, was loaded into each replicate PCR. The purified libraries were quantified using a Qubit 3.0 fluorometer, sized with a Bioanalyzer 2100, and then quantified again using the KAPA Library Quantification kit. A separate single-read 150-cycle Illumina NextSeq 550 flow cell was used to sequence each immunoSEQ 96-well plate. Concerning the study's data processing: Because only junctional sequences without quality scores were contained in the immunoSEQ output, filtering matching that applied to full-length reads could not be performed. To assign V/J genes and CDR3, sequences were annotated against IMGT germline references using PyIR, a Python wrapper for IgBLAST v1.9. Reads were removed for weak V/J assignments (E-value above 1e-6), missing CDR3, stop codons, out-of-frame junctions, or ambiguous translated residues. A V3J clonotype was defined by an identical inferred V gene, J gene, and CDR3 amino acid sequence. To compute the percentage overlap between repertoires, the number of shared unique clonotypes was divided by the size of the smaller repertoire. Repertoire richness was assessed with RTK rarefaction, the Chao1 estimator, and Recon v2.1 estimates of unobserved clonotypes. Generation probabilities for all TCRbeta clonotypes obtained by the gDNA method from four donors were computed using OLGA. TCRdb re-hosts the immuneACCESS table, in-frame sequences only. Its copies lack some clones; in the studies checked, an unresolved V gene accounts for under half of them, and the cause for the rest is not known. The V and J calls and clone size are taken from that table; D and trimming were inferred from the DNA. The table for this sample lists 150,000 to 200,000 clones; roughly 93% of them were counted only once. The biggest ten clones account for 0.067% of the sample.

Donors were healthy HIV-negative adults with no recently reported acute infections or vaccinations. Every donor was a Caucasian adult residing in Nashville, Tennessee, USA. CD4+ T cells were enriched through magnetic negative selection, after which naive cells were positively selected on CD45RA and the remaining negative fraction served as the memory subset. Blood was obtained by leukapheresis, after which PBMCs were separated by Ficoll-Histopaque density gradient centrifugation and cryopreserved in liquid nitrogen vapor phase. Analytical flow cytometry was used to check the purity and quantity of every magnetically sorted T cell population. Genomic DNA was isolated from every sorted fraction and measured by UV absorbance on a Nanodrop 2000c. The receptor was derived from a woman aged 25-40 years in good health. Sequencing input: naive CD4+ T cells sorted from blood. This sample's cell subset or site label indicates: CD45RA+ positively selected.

DNA sequence: TGTGCCAGCAGGGCCGGGAGGGCCTCCGGGGAGCTGTTTTTT. Translated, this is CASRAGRASGELFF. The chain links TRBV2 with TRBJ2-2, with 8 bases in between that match TRBD2. Via the germline V gene, CDR1 is SNHLY and CDR2 FYNNEI. Here V drops 6 bases and J drops 6 bases, and the junction holds 6 bases not matched to any gene. The CDR3 starts with the cysteine, ends with the phenylalanine, and has 14 residues. Left in the record is the CDR3 DNA by itself, 42 bases read in frame from the first base.